This TCR beta chain was captured by sequencing in a study of technical replicates of blood from a handful of donors. This table comes from immunoSEQ multiplex PCR, and its TCRdb copy is limited to in-frame clones, with some not included. This table holds fewer than 80,000 clones, around nine tenths found once. Sequenced material: PBMCs. The sequence came from a human donor in good health. Some clones in this sample may be carry-over from other donors' samples.

The CDR3, as DNA: TGCGCCAGCAGCTTCAAATTGGGGGCGGGGGGCACAGATACGCAGTATTTT. It yields the protein CASSFKLGAGGTDTQYF. This chain joins TRBV4-1 and TRBJ2-3; D possibly corresponds to TRBD2 (7 bases). V lost 5 bases, J lost 1 base, and 19 bases lay in between. The CDR3 is made up of 17 amino acids. Germline V CDR1 and CDR2: MGHRA, YSYEKL.